This passage covers 28 T cell receptor beta chains from one sample sequenced in a study of control samples from healthy donors and cancer patients. The repertoire was sequenced with immunoSEQ multiplex PCR; TCRdb's copy has only in-frame clones and lacks some. The sample has about 140,000 clones, around nine tenths seen once. Sequenced material: blood. The receptor source for this set is a man aged 25-45 years in good health.

This clone has a single count. The chain employs TRBV6-1 and TRBJ1-5, with D perhaps TRBD1 (6 bases). Germline V gene sequence: CDR1 MNHNS, CDR2 SASEGT. Trimming took off 4 bases at V and 3 bases at J, with 16 bases between the two ends. The CDR3 contains 16 residues. In DNA, the CDR3 is TGTGCCAGCAGTGGCAACAGACAGGCAAACAATCAGCCCCAGCATTTT. This codes for CASSGNRQANNQPQHF.

The chain couples TRBV7-3 to TRBJ1-1; 8 bases are shared with TRBD1. This CDR3 is 13 amino acids long. Per the germline V gene, CDR1 is SGHTA and CDR2 is FQGTGA. The trim removed 5 bases at V and 4 bases at J, leaving 3 bases unmatched. CDR3 sequence reads: CASSQGASTEAFF. CDR3 in DNA: TGTGCCAGCAGCCAGGGGGCTAGCACTGAAGCTTTCTTT.

The chain recombines TRBV5-4 with TRBJ2-1, with D unclear. V lost 4 bases and J 5 bases, leaving 10 bases between the germline ends. There are 13 residues in the CDR3. Germline V CDR1 and CDR2: SGHNT, YYREEE (reference sequence). The CDR3 nucleotides are TGTGCCAGCAGCACTCACTACAACAATGAGCAGTTCTTC. Protein product: CASSTHYNNEQFF.

In this sample, this clone turned up once. This sequence joins TRBV7-2 and TRBJ1-3; the match to TRBD1 covers 8 bases. The CDR3 covers 15 residues. The junction had 4 bases not matched to a gene; V was cut back by 2 bases and J by 4 bases. CDR1 and CDR2 (germline): SGHTA, FQGNSA. CDR3 coding DNA: TGTGCCAGCAGCTTACGGACAGGGCAGGGAAACACCATATATTTT. It is translated as CASSLRTGQGNTIYF.

The chain recombines TRBV6-1 with TRBJ2-1; maybe TRBD1 (6 bases). V was pared by 0 bases and J by 0 bases, with 12 bases between. Germline lookup yields CDR1 MNHNS and CDR2 SASEGT. The CDR3 is made up of 17 amino acids. CDR3 DNA sequence: TGTGCCAGCAGTGAAGCAGTGAGGGGGAGCTCCTACAATGAGCAGTTCTTC. Encoded protein: CASSEAVRGSSYNEQFF.

V gene TRBV4-1 combines with J gene TRBJ1-1; perhaps TRBD1 as D (5 bases). The ends were cut back, 1 base at V and 1 base at J, with 10 bases in the middle. Germline-derived CDR1 and CDR2 are MGHRA and YSYEKL. CDR3 size: 15 residues. The CDR3 DNA follows: TGCGCCAGCAGCCAAGGGGAAACAGGGAACACTGAAGCTTTCTTT. Translated, it gives CASSQGETGNTEAFF.

The chain joins TRBV11-3 to TRBJ2-5; D is uncertain. V was cut by 0 bases and J by 7 bases, with 12 bases left in between. Per germline, CDR1 SGHNT and CDR2 YENEEA. The CDR3 totals 14 residues. The CDR3: CASSLDRDIGTQYF. CDR3 in DNA: TGTGCCAGCAGCTTAGACCGAGATATTGGGACCCAGTACTTC.

The CDR3 is CASSKRSSGANVLTF. The CDR3 DNA follows: TGTGCCAGCAGCAAAAGGAGCTCTGGGGCCAACGTCCTGACTTTC. V usage is TRBV11-3 and J usage is TRBJ2-6; D gene ambiguous. The CDR3 totals 15 residues. The germline gives CDR1 SGHNT, CDR2 YENEEA. Trimming stripped 5 bases from V and 0 bases from J, with 8 bases between. Full variable domain (rest looked up from reference TRBV11-3 and TRBJ2-6): EAGVVQSPRYKIIEKKQPVAFWCNPISGHNTLYWYLQNLGQGPELLIRYENEEAVDDSQLPKDRFSAERLKGVDSTLKIQPAELGDSAVYLCASSKRSSGANVLTFGAGSRLTVL.

This clone was detected once. V gene TRBV10-3 combines with J gene TRBJ2-7; D is uncertain. The V and J ends lost 6 bases and 0 bases respectively, with 9 bases between them. The germline V gene has CDR1 ENHRY and CDR2 SYGVKD. The CDR3 contains 13 residues. In DNA form, the CDR3 reads TGTGCCATCAGATCGTATGGCTCCTACGAGCAGTACTTC. This sequence encodes CAIRSYGSYEQYF.

CDR3 coding DNA: TGTGCCAGCAGTTACTACAGGGGAGCGAATGGCTACACCTTC. Its translation is CASSYYRGANGYTF. The V call is TRBV6-5, the J call TRBJ1-2, with TRBD1 matching over 7 bases. CDR1 and CDR2 from the germline V gene are MNHEY and SVGAGI. V was pared by 1 base and J by 6 bases, with 5 bases of the junction left unmatched. The CDR3 runs to 14 residues.

J is TRBJ2-3 and V is TRBV27, with D possibly matching TRBD2 (5 bases). V was pared by 5 bases and J by 4 bases, with 16 bases between. CDR3 size: 15 residues. Germline V lookup: CDR1 MNHEY, CDR2 SMNVEV (reference sequence). CDR3 region: CASSPGPTGADTQYF. Here the CDR3 DNA reads TGTGCCAGCAGTCCCGGGCCAACCGGGGCAGATACGCAGTATTTT.

The V call is TRBV6-4, the J call TRBJ2-2, with D unclear. Germline CDR1 is MRHNA and CDR2 is SNTAGT. The CDR3 is 14 residues long. V lost 5 bases and J lost 0, with 7 bases in between. The CDR3 here is CASSPSANTGELFF. The CDR3 coding sequence is TGTGCCAGCAGTCCCAGCGCGAACACCGGGGAGCTGTTTTTT.

The CDR3 nucleotides read TGCAGCGTTTGCACCGGGGGCTCTGGAAACACCATATATTTT. It codes for CSVCTGGSGNTIYF. The chain joins TRBV29-1 to TRBJ1-3, with D possibly being TRBD1 (5 bases). Trimming pared 5 bases from V and 0 bases from J, leaving 11 bases between. This CDR3 is 14 amino acids long. Germline-derived CDR1 and CDR2 are SQVTM and ANQGSEA.

The chain employs TRBV6-5 and TRBJ1-3; tentatively, D is TRBD1 (5 bases). V lost 6 bases and J 2 bases, leaving 11 bases between the germline ends. Germline CDR1 and CDR2: MNHEY and SVGAGI. The CDR3 runs 14 residues. The CDR3 DNA reads as TGTGCCAGCAGCCAGCAGGGACCTGGAAACACCATATATTTT. Translation gives CASSQQGPGNTIYF.

Remarks on this clone: The sample carries other DNA sequences with the same CDR3. The gene calls are TRBV4-3 and TRBJ2-1; 7 bases agree with TRBD2. There are 13 residues in the CDR3. Germline lookup yields CDR1 LGHNA and CDR2 YSLEER. The junction had 13 bases not matched to a gene; V was cut back by 11 bases and J by 9 bases. CDR3 DNA: TGCGCCCCCGGGGCGGGGGAAAGGGTTGAGCAGTTCTTC. It translates to CAPGAGERVEQFF.

The chain has TRBV6-6 and TRBJ2-3; the D is unclear. This CDR3 has 11 residues. Trimming took off 5 bases at V and 2 bases at J, with 2 bases between the two ends. Germline-derived CDR1 and CDR2 are MNHNY and SVGAGI (reference sequence). CDR3 loop: CASSATDTQYF. CDR3 nucleotide sequence: TGTGCCAGCAGTGCCACAGATACGCAGTATTTT.

The V call is TRBV5-1, the J call TRBJ2-7; perhaps TRBD1 as D (6 bases). This CDR3 comprises 17 residues. Trimming stripped 2 bases from V and 2 bases from J, with 20 bases between. From germline, CDR1 is SGHRS and CDR2 YFSETQ. The CDR3 region has the DNA TGCGCCAGCAGCTTCACCTATACAGGGAAGGAAGCCTACGAGCAGTACTTC. Translation gives CASSFTYTGKEAYEQYF.

The J gene is TRBJ1-2, the V gene TRBV14, with a weak D call TRBD1 (6 bases). The CDR3 totals 14 residues. V dropped 4 bases and J dropped 2 bases, with 11 bases sitting between them. CDR1 is SGHDN, CDR2 FVKESK, per germline. The CDR3 here is CASSPRGSNYGYTF. CDR3 bases: TGTGCCAGCAGCCCAAGGGGGTCCAACTATGGCTACACCTTC.

The chain employs TRBV7-9 and TRBJ2-7; a possible D gene is TRBD2 (5 bases). The germline V gene has CDR1 SEHNR and CDR2 FQNEAQ (reference sequence). This CDR3 has 13 amino acids. The V end lost 5 bases, the J end lost 4 bases, and 12 bases lay between the germline ends. CDR3 amino acids: CASSRREGYEQYF. In DNA form, the CDR3 reads TGTGCCAGCAGCCGTAGAGAGGGTTACGAGCAGTACTTC. The full variable domain, with the rest looked up from reference TRBV7-9 and TRBJ2-7, is DTGVSQNPRHKITKRGQNVTFRCDPISEHNRLYWYRQTLGQGPEFLTYFQNEAQLEKSRLLSDRFSAERPKGSFSTLEIQRTEQGDSAMYLCASSRREGYEQYFGPGTRLTVT.

The chain couples TRBV6-5 to TRBJ1-4; 7 bases match TRBD1. The CDR3 length is 15 residues. V was pared by 6 bases and J by 0 bases, with 4 bases of the junction left unmatched. CDR1 and CDR2 from the germline V gene are MNHEY and SVGAGI. The CDR3: CASRGTAATNEKLFF. CDR3 coding DNA: TGTGCCAGCAGGGGGACAGCTGCAACTAATGAAAAACTGTTTTTT.

The J gene is TRBJ2-2, the V gene TRBV7-3; D may be TRBD1 or TRBD2 (7 bases each). The CDR3 extends over 17 amino acids. Germline CDR1 and CDR2: SGHTA and FQGTGA. V shed 4 bases and J shed 4 bases, with 19 bases lying between them. CDR3 DNA: TGTGCCAGCAGCTACCAAGGGGGCGGGGGCCGCACCGGGGAGCTGTTTTTT. Its protein product is CASSYQGGGGRTGELFF.

In its sample, this clone was seen a few times. The chain couples TRBV6-2 or TRBV6-3 to TRBJ1-1; 7 bases map to TRBD1. This CDR3 contains 15 residues. Trimming removed 4 bases from V and 0 bases from J; junction bases left unmatched: 5. Germline V gene lookup returns CDR1 MNHEY and CDR2 SVGEGT. This CDR3 is CASSWGQFMNTEAFF. Written as DNA, the CDR3 is TGTGCCAGCAGTTGGGGACAGTTCATGAACACTGAAGCTTTCTTT.

This clone was picked up a small number of times. V and J are TRBV6-6 and TRBJ2-1; 10 bases line up with TRBD2. Germline V gives CDR1 MNHNY, CDR2 SVGAGI (reference sequence). The V gene end was trimmed by 7 bases and the J gene end by 8 bases; junction bases not matched to a gene: 11. The CDR3 is 15 amino acids. CDR3 amino acids: CASTLMPSGSDEQFF. The CDR3 bases are TGTGCCAGCACCCTAATGCCTAGCGGGAGCGATGAGCAGTTCTTC.

This chain links TRBV11-2 with TRBJ2-7, with TRBD2 matching over 8 bases. Germline CDR1 and CDR2: SGHAT and FQNNGV. The CDR3 loop spans 15 amino acids. The J segment lost 5 bases and the V segment lost 5 bases, leaving 11 bases of the junction unmatched. The CDR3 protein is CASSPGTSSVDEQYF. CDR3 coding DNA: TGTGCCAGCAGCCCGGGGACTAGTTCGGTCGACGAGCAGTACTTC. The full variable domain, completed using reference TRBV11-2 and TRBJ2-7, is EAGVAQSPRYKIIEKRQSVAFWCNPISGHATLYWYQQILGQGPKLLIQFQNNGVVDDSQLPKDRFSAERLKGVDSTLKIQPAKLEDSAVYLCASSPGTSSVDEQYFGPGTRLTVT.

The gene calls are TRBV7-3 and TRBJ2-2; 9 positions match TRBD2. Per germline, CDR1 SGHTA and CDR2 FQGTGA. The CDR3 has 16 amino acids. J gave up 3 bases and V 2 bases, and 4 bases lay outside the gene matches. CDR3: CASSLASGIDTGELFF. The CDR3 DNA reads as TGTGCCAGCAGCTTAGCTAGCGGGATAGACACCGGGGAGCTGTTTTTT.

The CDR3 protein is CASMGWGYEQYF. The CDR3 region has the DNA TGTGCCAGCATGGGGTGGGGATACGAGCAGTACTTC. This chain uses TRBV11-2 with TRBJ2-7, with no clear D. V was trimmed by 7 bases and J by 4 bases, leaving 11 bases between them. The germline gives CDR1 SGHAT, CDR2 FQNNGV. There are 12 residues in the CDR3.

The chain couples TRBV4-3 to TRBJ2-2; a possible D gene is TRBD1 (6 bases). Trimming took 3 bases from V and 5 from J, leaving 16 bases between them. Per the germline V gene, CDR1 is LGHNA and CDR2 is YSLEER. This CDR3 region has 16 residues. In DNA form, the CDR3 reads TGCGCCAGCAGCCAGGGAACAGGGTTGTGGACCGGGGAGCTGTTTTTT. This sequence encodes CASSQGTGLWTGELFF.

The DNA of the CDR3 is TGTGCCAGCAGTGACTCGCCCGGGGGGGATTACAATGAGCAGTTCTTC. Encoded protein: CASSDSPGGDYNEQFF. The chain couples TRBV6-4 to TRBJ2-1; 8 nucleotides line up with TRBD2. Germline V gives CDR1 MRHNA, CDR2 SNTAGT. The V segment lost 0 bases and the J segment 4 bases; nucleotides outside the gene matches: 5. This CDR3 region has 16 residues.